A single sample is the source of the 3 T cell receptor beta chains below, sequenced in a study of shared clonotypes between healthy human individuals. Clones were sequenced by immunoSEQ multiplex PCR, and TCRdb holds only the in-frame ones, with some missing. Seen here are some 2,000,000 clones, about 95% observed once, and the top ten hold 0.1% to 0.15%. Specimen: naive CD4+ T cells sorted from blood. Subset denoted: CD45RA+ positively selected. The receptors derive from a young man in good health.

The chain joins TRBV10-1 to TRBJ2-7; no firm D call. In germline, CDR1 is WNHNN, CDR2 SYGVQD (reference sequence). The CDR3 covers 15 residues. V dropped 2 bases and J dropped 4 bases, with 15 bases sitting between them. Here the CDR3 DNA reads TGCGCCAGCAGTGAGGCGGTTGTAGGGAAATACGAGCAGTACTTC. Translating gives CASSEAVVGKYEQYF.

V usage is TRBV15 and J usage is TRBJ1-3; 9 nucleotides line up with TRBD1. Germline V gene data show CDR1 as LNHNV and CDR2 as YYDKDF (reference sequence). With 2 bases clipped from V and 0 bases from J, the junction kept 11 bases outside the gene matches. CDR3 length: 19 residues. The CDR3 DNA reads as TGTGCCACCAGCAGACATGGACAGGGGCCATCAAACTCTGGAAACACCATATATTTT. Translating gives CATSRHGQGPSNSGNTIYF.

The chain is built from TRBV5-1 and TRBJ2-2; 10 positions agree with TRBD2. The CDR3 runs 16 residues. CDR1 and CDR2 (germline): SGHRS, YFSETQ. The V and J ends lost 4 bases and 1 base, in that order; junction bases with no gene match: 4. The CDR3 spells CASSPTSGVNTGELFF. The CDR3 bases are TGCGCCAGCAGCCCAACTAGCGGGGTGAACACCGGGGAGCTGTTTTTT.